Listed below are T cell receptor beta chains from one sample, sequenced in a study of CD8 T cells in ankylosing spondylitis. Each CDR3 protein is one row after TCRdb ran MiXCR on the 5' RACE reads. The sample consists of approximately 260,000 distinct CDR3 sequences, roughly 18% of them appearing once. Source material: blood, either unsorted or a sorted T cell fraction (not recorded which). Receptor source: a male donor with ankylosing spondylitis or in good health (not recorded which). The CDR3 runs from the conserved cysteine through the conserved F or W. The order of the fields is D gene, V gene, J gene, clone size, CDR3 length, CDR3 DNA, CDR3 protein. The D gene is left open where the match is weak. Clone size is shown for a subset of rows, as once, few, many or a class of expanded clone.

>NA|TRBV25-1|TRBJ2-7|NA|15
TGTGCCAGCAGTGAAGGAGTGAAGACCCCCTACGAGCAGTACTTC
CASSEGVKTPYEQYF
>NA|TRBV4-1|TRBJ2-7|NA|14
TGCGCCAGCAGCCAAGGGCGGGACAACTACGAGCAGTACTTC
CASSQGRDNYEQYF
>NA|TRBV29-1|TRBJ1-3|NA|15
TGCAGCGCCTCCACCGACGGGAGCTCTGGAAACACCATATATTTT
CSASTDGSSGNTIYF
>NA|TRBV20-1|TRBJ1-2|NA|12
TGCAGTGCGGGATTGGGGGACTATGGCTACACCTTC
CSAGLGDYGYTF
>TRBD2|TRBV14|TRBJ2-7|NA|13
TGTGCCAGCAGCCAAGTACGGGGGGGCGAGCAGTACTTC
CASSQVRGGEQYF
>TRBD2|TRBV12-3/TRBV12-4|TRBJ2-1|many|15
TGTGCCAGCAGTTTTAACGGGAGGGAGGGCCATGAGCAGTTCTTC
CASSFNGREGHEQFF
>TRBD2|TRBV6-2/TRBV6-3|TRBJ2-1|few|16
TGTGCCAGCAGTTTACCGGGACTAGCTCTTCGCAATGAGCAGTTCTTC
CASSLPGLALRNEQFF
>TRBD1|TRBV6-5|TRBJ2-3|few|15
TGTGCCAGCAGTTGGGACAGGGCGGACACAGATACGCAGTATTTT
CASSWDRADTDTQYF
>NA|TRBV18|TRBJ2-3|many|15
TGTGCCAGCTCACCGGACATACCTAGCACAGATACGCAGTATTTT
CASSPDIPSTDTQYF
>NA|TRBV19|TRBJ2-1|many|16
TGTGCCAGTAGTCCCACCCACAGGGGGGGATACAATGAGCAGTTCTTC
CASSPTHRGGYNEQFF
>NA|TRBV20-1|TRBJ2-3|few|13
TGCAGTGCTGCGGGATCCAGGGCTGATACGCAGTATTTT
CSAAGSRADTQYF
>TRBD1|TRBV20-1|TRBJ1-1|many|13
TGCAGTGCCGACAGGGGGTCGAACACTGAAGCTTTCTTT
CSADRGSNTEAFF
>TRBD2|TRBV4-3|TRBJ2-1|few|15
TGCGCCAGCAGCCAAGAAGGGATCGGCGGGGGGGAGCAGTTCTTC
CASSQEGIGGGEQFF
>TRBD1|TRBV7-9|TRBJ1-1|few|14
TGTGCCAGCAGCTTAGGGACAGGCCCTATGTGGGCTTTCTTT
CASSLGTGPMWAFF
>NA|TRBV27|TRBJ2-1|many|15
TGTGCCAGCAGTCCCACGGGACTGCGGTACAATGAGCAGTTCTTC
CASSPTGLRYNEQFF
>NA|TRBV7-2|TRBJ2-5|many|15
TGTGCCATCGACACATACGGTGGACTCCAAGAGACCCAGTACTTC
CAIDTYGGLQETQYF